This T cell receptor (beta chain) was sequenced during a study of monozygotic twins with cystic fibrosis. V lost 2 bases and J 4 bases, leaving 12 bases between the germline ends. The CDR3 loop spans 15 amino acids. In germline, CDR1 is SNHLY, CDR2 FYNNEI. Using immunoSEQ multiplex PCR, the repertoire was profiled, and TCRdb retains in-frame clones only, with some absent. In the table there are 30,000 to 35,000 clones, around 96% of which are singletons. Input material: blood. This chain connects TRBV2 to TRBJ2-1; the D gene is possibly TRBD1 (7 bases). The sequence came from a girl aged 2 to 10 with cystic fibrosis. The CDR3 here is CASSEQGGFYNEQFF. CDR3 bases: TGTGCCAGCAGTGAACAGGGGGGATTTTACAATGAGCAGTTCTTC.